This TCR beta chain was recovered during a study of blood T cell repertoires in COVID-19 (dated by TCRdb to about 2020). Looking at the study overall: Samples from collaborators originated in the United States, Italy and Spain and spanned both the acute and convalescent phases of COVID-19. The material from the prospective study consisted of cDNA or gDNA derived from T cells, B-cell-depleted T cells, or PBMCs. Subjects who had been exposed to COVID-19, were actively infected with it, or had recovered from it provided the deeply sampled blood TCRbeta repertoires that made up the dataset. The repertoires were released in a freely available public database meant as a resource for research on the immune response to SARS-CoV-2. Samples came from the ongoing ImmuneRACE study (first 160 participants) plus 1,254 subjects from 6 global collaborators. Nearly every sample came with metadata listing a de-identified subject ID, COVID-19 status, age in years and sex. HLA class I and class II types, where available, came from metadata supplied by the sample provider rather than from assay-based typing.

V gives up 2 bases and J gives up 1 base, and the segment between their germline ends measures 7 bases. CDR3 length: 14 amino acids, cysteine to phenylalanine. The retained sequence is limited to the CDR3, 42 bases, with the frame set at the first base. Looking up the germline V gene yields CDR1 SGHTA and CDR2 FQGTGA. The immunoSEQ Assay, a bias-controlled multiplex PCR, was used to amplify TCRbeta CDR3 regions from genomic DNA. Per the source publication's procedure: Within the assay, amplification of reference gene primers was used to estimate how many nucleated cells each sample contained. To quantify the absolute abundance of each unique TCRbeta CDR3 rearrangement, sequence reads were collapsed and filtered. For each sample, productive Simpson clonality was calculated as the square root of Simpson's diversity index across productive rearrangements. TCRdb re-hosts the immuneACCESS table, in-frame sequences only. Its copies lack some clones; in the studies checked, an unresolved V gene accounts for under half of them, and the cause for the rest is not known. The V and J calls and the clone size are those of that table, but D and trimming were determined from the DNA. This sample holds approximately 190,000 clones; approximately 85% were observed only once. Clones ranked in the top ten supply approximately 5.1% of the sample.

To note about this clone: Its antigen is currently not known. Within one base of it there is no much larger clone, and no base qualities were kept.

Beyond this particular receptor, the publication reports: The quantity of clinical and demographic metadata differed by source and by participant and was supplied without curation.

The collaborating institutions used their own protocols to collect whole blood in K2EDTA tubes. For TCRbeta analysis, collaborators shipped samples in one of three forms: frozen whole blood, isolated PBMCs, or DNA extracted from either of those sample types. This sequence originates from a woman in her 70s with active or convalescent COVID-19. Recombination joined TRBV7-3 with TRBJ2-3; the D gene is unclear. The sample taken for sequencing was peripheral blood. Read as DNA, the sequence is TGTGCCAGCAGCTTAGTGCCAGGCACAGATACGCAGTATTTT. Translated, this is CASSLVPGTDTQYF.